This entry lists 25 T cell receptor beta chains sequenced from one sample in a study of blood T cell repertoires in COVID-19. The protocol was immunoSEQ multiplex PCR, while the TCRdb copy is restricted to in-frame clones and leaves out a portion. Among some 250,000 clones, roughly nine tenths were seen once, and the ten largest hold 1.2%. The sequenced material came from PBMCs or T cells enriched from blood (not recorded which). Every receptor here comes from a human donor in a cohort exposed to, infected with or recovered from COVID-19 (not recorded which). The donor label of this sample is uncertain.

V is TRBV24-1 and J is TRBJ2-7; the D gene is possibly TRBD2 (5 bases). The CDR3 runs to 13 residues. Trimming stripped 4 bases from V and 0 bases from J, with 6 bases between. The germline V gene has CDR1 KGHDR and CDR2 SFDVKD. The CDR3 region is CATSDTSSYEQYF. In nucleotides, the CDR3 is TGTGCCACCAGTGACACTAGCTCCTACGAGCAGTACTTC.

About this clone itself: Mismatch with germline at one junction end may stem from a read error. The V and J genes are TRBV6-1 and TRBJ2-3; maybe TRBD2 (6 bases). CDR3 length equals 15 residues. Germline CDR1 MNHNS, CDR2 SASEGT. CDR3 protein: CASREGGGAVDTQYF. CDR3 coding DNA: TGTGCCAGCCGTGAAGGTGGCGGGGCCGTAGATACGCAGTATTTT.

V is TRBV3-1 (or the pseudogene TRBV3-2) and J is TRBJ2-1, with 11 bases fitting TRBD2. Looked up from germline, CDR1 is LGHDT and CDR2 is YNNKEL (reference sequence). Trimming at V came to 3 bases and at J to 6 bases, leaving 10 bases not matched to a gene. The CDR3 contains 17 residues. The CDR3 loop reads CASSHDWGLAGGNEQFF. CDR3 sequence (DNA): TGTGCCAGCAGCCATGACTGGGGGCTAGCGGGGGGCAATGAGCAGTTCTTC.

This clone was detected once. V is TRBV27 and J is TRBJ2-7; TRBD1 aligns across 7 bases. Germline V gene lookup returns CDR1 MNHEY and CDR2 SMNVEV (reference sequence). Germline trimming cut 5 bases from V and 3 bases from J; bases unmatched to any gene: 7. This CDR3 contains 14 residues. CDR3 nucleotides: TGTGCCAGCAGTCCGACAGGGTTCAGCTACGAGCAGTACTTC. This encodes CASSPTGFSYEQYF.

The CDR3 protein is CASSLAWIQGHEQYF. For the CDR3, the DNA is TGTGCCAGCAGCTTAGCCTGGATACAGGGCCACGAGCAGTACTTC. The V and J genes are TRBV11-2 and TRBJ2-7; tentatively, D is TRBD1 (6 bases). Germline V gene sequence: CDR1 SGHAT, CDR2 FQNNGV. This CDR3 has 15 residues. V dropped 1 base and J dropped 5 bases, with 15 bases sitting between them.

The chain combines TRBV4-2 with TRBJ2-3, with TRBD2 matching over 14 bases. The CDR3 has 22 residues. With 0 bases clipped from V and 1 base from J, the junction kept 15 bases outside the gene matches. In germline, CDR1 is LGHNA, CDR2 YNFKEQ. The CDR3 spells CASSQDSSKTSGGAERTDTQYF. CDR3 nucleotide sequence: TGTGCCAGCAGCCAAGATTCTTCGAAGACTAGCGGGGGGGCGGAACGCACAGATACGCAGTATTTT.

This sequence joins TRBV27 and TRBJ2-4; 8 bases match TRBD2. CDR3 length equals 14 residues. Germline CDR1 MNHEY, CDR2 SMNVEV (reference sequence). V lost 4 bases to trimming and J lost 6 bases; unmatched junction nucleotides: 5. CDR3 nucleotides: TGTGCCAGCAGTTCCGGGACTAGAGGAAACATTCAGTACTTC. Translation: CASSSGTRGNIQYF.

The chain employs TRBV21-1 and TRBJ2-2; TRBD2 is the table's D call, not checked against the DNA. TRBV21-1 is labeled a pseudogene. CDR3 length equals 19 residues. The CDR3 reads CASSKSPRLLAGNTGELFF. DNA for the CDR3: TGTGCCAGCAGCAAAAGTCCCCGCCTACTAGCGGGTAACACCGGGGAGCTGTTTTTT.

The chain joins TRBV29-1 to TRBJ2-5; the D is unclear. There are 17 residues in the CDR3. V lost 4 bases to trimming and J lost 5 bases, with 26 bases between them. CDR1 is SQVTM and CDR2 is ANQGSEA in the germline V gene. The CDR3 loop reads CSVGLLRDHLQLETQYF. DNA of the CDR3: TGCAGCGTTGGGTTACTACGCGACCACTTGCAATTGGAGACCCAGTACTTC.

V is TRBV19 and J is TRBJ1-5, with 8 positions matching TRBD1. CDR1 LNHDA and CDR2 SQIVND come from the germline V gene (reference sequence). V shed 11 bases and J 1 base; nucleotides not matched to a gene: 7. This CDR3 contains 14 residues. In DNA form, the CDR3 reads TGTGCCGGAGGACAGGGAAGGAGCAATCAGCCCCAGCATTTT. Residues: CAGGQGRSNQPQHF. Variable domain in full (rest from reference TRBV19 and TRBJ1-5): DGGITQSPKYLFRKEGQNVTLSCEQNLNHDAMYWYRQDPGQGLRLIYYSQIVNDFQKGDIAEGYSVSREKKESFPLTVTSAQKNPTAFYLCAGGQGRSNQPQHFGDGTRLSIL.

The chain employs TRBV20-1 and TRBJ2-1; D perhaps matches TRBD2 (5 bases). Trimming stripped 3 bases from V and 7 bases from J, with 7 bases between. CDR1 and CDR2 from the germline V gene are DFQATT and SNEGSKA (reference sequence). The CDR3 contains 11 residues. CDR3 sequence: CSARRENEQFF. The CDR3 DNA is TGCAGTGCTAGGAGGGAAAATGAGCAGTTCTTC.

The CDR3 nucleotides read TGTGCCAGCAGCGCGGCCGGGAGCTCCTACAATGAGCAGTTCTTC. Protein: CASSAAGSSYNEQFF. V gene TRBV9 combines with J gene TRBJ2-1, with D possibly TRBD2 on 6 matching bases. This CDR3 comprises 15 residues. Germline CDR1 SGDLS, CDR2 YYNGEE. V lost 3 bases to trimming and J lost 0 bases, with 10 bases between them. Looking up the rest from reference TRBV9 and TRBJ2-1 gives the full variable domain: DSGVTQTPKHLITATGQRVTLRCSPRSGDLSVYWYQQSLDQGLQFLIQYYNGEERAKGNILERFSAQQFPDLHSELNLSSLELGDSALYFCASSAAGSSYNEQFFGPGTRLTVL.

CDR3 nucleotides: TGTGCCAGCAGCTTAGGGCAGGGGGACAATGAGCAGTTCTTC. Translating gives CASSLGQGDNEQFF. The chain combines TRBV7-9 with TRBJ2-1; 7 nucleotides line up with TRBD1. V gave up 1 base and J gave up 5 bases; unmatched junction bases: 2. The CDR3 is made up of 14 amino acids. Germline CDR1 is SEHNR and CDR2 is FQNEAQ (reference sequence).

The genes are TRBV5-6 and TRBJ1-6; unclear D gene. Germline-derived CDR1 and CDR2 are SGHDT and YYEEEE. The CDR3 covers 12 residues. Trimming removed 2 bases at V and 7 bases at J, with 4 bases between. The CDR3 sequence is CASSFPNSPLHF. For the CDR3, the DNA is TGTGCCAGCAGCTTCCCGAATTCACCCCTCCACTTT.

As concerns this clone: This same CDR3 is encoded by further DNA sequences in the sample. The chain links TRBV7-2 to TRBJ1-2, with D maybe TRBD1 (5 bases). Trimming shortened V by 1 base and J by 8 bases, and 8 bases separated the two germline ends. The CDR3 is 12 residues long. Germline-derived CDR1 and CDR2 are SGHTA and FQGNSA. The CDR3 sequence is CASSLETGGYTF. CDR3 nucleotide sequence: TGTGCCAGCAGCTTAGAAACAGGCGGCTACACCTTC.

V usage is TRBV19 and J usage is TRBJ1-5; 9 bases fit TRBD1. J lost 0 bases, V lost 3 bases, and 12 bases had no gene match. The germline V gene encodes CDR1 LNHDA and CDR2 SQIVND (reference sequence). This CDR3 is built from 19 residues. CDR3 nucleotides: TGTGCCAGTAGTATCCCGGGACAGGGCTGGACCTATAGCAATCAGCCCCAGCATTTT. Encoded protein: CASSIPGQGWTYSNQPQHF.

This chain links TRBV27 with TRBJ1-2; 8 bases agree with TRBD1. Germline V gives CDR1 MNHEY, CDR2 SMNVEV (reference sequence). The CDR3 covers 15 residues. Germline trimming cut 5 bases from V and 4 bases from J; bases unmatched to any gene: 9. The CDR3 sequence is CASSISGGKGYGYTF. CDR3 DNA sequence: TGTGCCAGCAGTATCTCAGGGGGCAAGGGCTATGGCTACACCTTC.

The V and J genes are TRBV5-1 and TRBJ1-1; possibly TRBD1 for D (6 bases). The germline gives CDR1 SGHRS, CDR2 YFSETQ. The CDR3 is made up of 15 amino acids. Trimming cost V 2 bases and J 6 bases, with 17 bases left between them. CDR3 amino acids: CASSFGTPTGSEAFF. The CDR3 coding sequence is TGCGCCAGCAGCTTCGGAACCCCGACAGGCTCTGAAGCTTTCTTT.

This clone has more than one count but fewer than ten. This chain joins TRBV11-2 and TRBJ1-5; no clear D. This CDR3 spans 14 amino acids. Per the germline V gene, CDR1 is SGHAT and CDR2 is FQNNGV. The V gene lost 2 bases and the J gene lost 4 bases, with 9 bases spanning the gap. Here the CDR3 DNA reads TGTGCCAGCAGCTTACAGGTGGTGAATCAGCCCCAGCATTTT. Translation gives CASSLQVVNQPQHF.

This chain joins TRBV19 and TRBJ2-1; 12 bases are shared with TRBD2. Trimming at V came to 3 bases and at J to 3 bases, leaving 9 bases not matched to a gene. This CDR3 has 18 amino acids. In germline, CDR1 is LNHDA, CDR2 SQIVND (reference sequence). CDR3 region: CASSMVIWGLAGYNEQFF. The CDR3 DNA reads as TGTGCCAGTAGTATGGTGATCTGGGGACTAGCGGGCTACAATGAGCAGTTCTTC.

The chain combines TRBV5-6 with TRBJ1-1; D is unclear. The length of the CDR3 is 13 residues. CDR1 SGHDT and CDR2 YYEEEE come from the germline V gene. V lost 0 bases to trimming and J lost 2 bases, with 5 bases between them. CDR3 in DNA: TGTGCCAGCAGCTTGGGGCCCAACACTGAAGCTTTCTTT. This sequence encodes CASSLGPNTEAFF.

The chain combines TRBV4-3 with TRBJ2-7, with D possibly matching TRBD2 (6 bases). Trimming shortened V by 1 base and J by 13 bases, and 17 bases separated the two germline ends. Per the germline V gene, CDR1 is LGHNA and CDR2 is YSLEER. The CDR3 is made up of 13 amino acids. This CDR3 is CASSQGLGLPAYF. The CDR3 DNA reads TGCGCCAGCAGCCAAGGGTTAGGACTACCAGCCTACTTC.

V gene TRBV12-5 combines with J gene TRBJ2-1; 9 nucleotides match TRBD2. The CDR3 sequence is 15 residues long. Germline values: CDR1 LGHNT, CDR2 FRNRAP. The junction had 10 bases not matched to a gene; V was cut back by 5 bases and J by 8 bases. As DNA, the CDR3 is TGTGCTAGTGGTACGGCCGGGACTAGCAGCCATGAGCAGTTCTTC. As protein: CASGTAGTSSHEQFF. Full variable domain (remainder filled in from reference TRBV12-5 and TRBJ2-1): DARVTQTPRHKVTEMGQEVTMRCQPILGHNTVFWYRQTMMQGLELLAYFRNRAPLDDSGMPKDRFSAEMPDATLATLKIQPSEPRDSAVYFCASGTAGTSSHEQFFGPGTRLTVL.

The V and J genes are TRBV6-5 and TRBJ1-2, with 8 bases lining up with TRBD1. The CDR3 covers 15 residues. After removal of 2 bases from V and 3 bases from J, the junction contained 5 bases not matched to a gene. Germline CDR1 MNHEY, CDR2 SVGAGI. CDR3 region: CASSYRPDRDYGYTF. The CDR3 bases are TGTGCCAGCAGTTACCGCCCGGACAGGGACTATGGCTACACCTTC.

The genes are TRBV18 and TRBJ1-3; D gene unclear. Germline loops: CDR1 KGHSH, CDR2 LQKENI. The germline V and J ends were trimmed by 3 bases and 0 bases, with 15 bases remaining between them. CDR3 size: 17 residues. The CDR3 loop is CASSPRMDGSSGNTIYF. The CDR3 DNA sequence: TGTGCCAGCTCACCCCGAATGGACGGGAGCTCTGGAAACACCATATATTTT.